What follows are 20 T cell receptor beta chains derived from one specimen sequenced in a study of cytomegalovirus exposure and HLA in healthy donors. Primers included in the PCR were 60 Vbeta and 13 Jbeta primers. Measured with immunoSEQ multiplex PCR; TCRdb has only the in-frame clones, and not every one. The sample lists 110,000 or so clones, around 69% occurring once. Sequencing input: PBMCs. Receptor source: a man aged 45-60 years in good health and CMV-seropositive.

The CDR3 region has the DNA TGTGCCAGCAGTTACGGAGGAAACACTGAAGCTTTCTTT. It codes for CASSYGGNTEAFF. The genes are TRBV6-5 and TRBJ1-1; D gene unclear. CDR1 is MNHEY, CDR2 SVGAGI, per germline. CDR3 length: 13 amino acids. The V and J ends lost 2 bases and 2 bases respectively, with 6 bases between them.

The CDR3 loop reads CASSPWGGETQYF. CDR3 in DNA: TGTGCCAGCAGCCCCTGGGGGGGAGAGACCCAGTACTTC. This sequence joins TRBV14 and TRBJ2-5, with 7 bases matching TRBD2. CDR1 and CDR2 from the germline V gene are SGHDN and FVKESK. With 4 bases clipped from V and 4 bases from J, the junction kept 3 bases outside the gene matches. This CDR3 region has 13 residues.

The DNA of the CDR3 is TGTGCCAGCAGCTCCGGAGCGGGGGTTGAGACCCAGTACTTC. Protein product: CASSSGAGVETQYF. The genes are TRBV5-6 and TRBJ2-5; 8 nucleotides align to TRBD2. Germline CDR1 is SGHDT and CDR2 is YYEEEE. CDR3 length equals 14 residues. V dropped 3 bases and J dropped 5; count of bases not matched to a gene: 6.

The CDR3, as DNA: TGTGCCAGCAGTTACTTAGACAGATACGAGCAGTACTTC. This sequence encodes CASSYLDRYEQYF. The chain uses TRBV6-5 and TRBJ2-7, with D tentatively TRBD1 (5 bases). Looked up from germline, CDR1 is MNHEY and CDR2 is SVGAGI. The V end was cut by 1 base, the J end by 4 bases, with 8 bases between. CDR3 length: 13 residues.

V and J are TRBV5-1 and TRBJ2-1; the match to TRBD2 covers 7 bases. Germline CDR1 reads SGHRS; CDR2 reads YFSETQ. The CDR3 spans 13 residues. With V trimmed by 4 bases and J by 8 bases, 6 bases remained unmatched. CDR3 region: CASSNYGGDEQFF. The CDR3 DNA sequence: TGCGCCAGCAGCAACTATGGGGGGGATGAGCAGTTCTTC.

The V and J genes are TRBV6-1 and TRBJ2-3, with 8 bases aligning to TRBD2. CDR3 length equals 15 residues. V lost 1 base to trimming and J lost 4 bases; unmatched junction nucleotides: 4. The V gene's germline CDR1 is MNHNS and CDR2 SASEGT. The CDR3 is CASSEVSGRPDTQYF. The CDR3 DNA sequence: TGTGCCAGCAGTGAAGTAAGCGGGAGACCAGATACGCAGTATTTT.

The CDR3 DNA is TGTGCCAGCAGTACCCCGACAGGGACCTACGAGCAGTACTTC. This encodes CASSTPTGTYEQYF. The chain recombines TRBV28 with TRBJ2-7; 7 positions agree with TRBD1. From germline, CDR1 is MDHEN and CDR2 SYDVKM. The junction had 6 bases not matched to a gene; V was cut back by 5 bases and J by 2 bases. This CDR3 comprises 14 residues. The whole variable domain, remainder taken from reference TRBV28 and TRBJ2-7, is DVKVTQSSRYLVKRTGEKVFLECVQDMDHENMFWYRQDPGLGLRLIYFSYDVKMKEKGDIPEGYSVSREKKERFSLILESASTNQTSMYLCASSTPTGTYEQYFGPGTRLTVT.

The chain has TRBV12-5 and TRBJ1-2, with 9 positions matching TRBD1. V was clipped by 4 bases and J by 6 bases; unmatched bases: 9. The CDR3 is 15 residues long. Germline V lookup: CDR1 LGHNT, CDR2 FRNRAP. DNA of the CDR3: TGTGCTAGTGGTTCCGAACTGACAGGGGGAAATGGCTACACCTTC. This gives the protein CASGSELTGGNGYTF. Full variable domain (missing parts from reference TRBV12-5 and TRBJ1-2): DARVTQTPRHKVTEMGQEVTMRCQPILGHNTVFWYRQTMMQGLELLAYFRNRAPLDDSGMPKDRFSAEMPDATLATLKIQPSEPRDSAVYFCASGSELTGGNGYTFGSGTRLTVV.

This clone was found once. The CDR3 DNA reads as TGTGCCAGCAGCTCCCGAGGGCGGGAGAGCTCCTACGAGCAGTACTTC. This translates into CASSSRGRESSYEQYF. The J gene is TRBJ2-7, the V gene TRBV7-9; 7 bases are a match to TRBD2. The CDR3 contains 16 residues. Germline V gene data show CDR1 as SEHNR and CDR2 as FQNEAQ (reference sequence). Unmatched junction bases numbered 9, after V lost 4 bases and J lost 0 bases.

The rearrangement uses TRBV6-1 and TRBJ1-1; weak D call: TRBD1 (5 bases). The length of the CDR3 is 14 residues. Trimming stripped 6 bases from V and 6 bases from J, with 17 bases between. CDR1 MNHNS and CDR2 SASEGT come from the germline V gene. CDR3 nucleotide sequence: TGTGCCAGCAGCTTCGCCAGGGATGGTTCTGAAGCTTTCTTT. The encoded protein is CASSFARDGSEAFF.

The chain couples TRBV6-6 to TRBJ2-7; 10 positions match TRBD1. The CDR3 covers 13 residues. Per germline, CDR1 MNHNY and CDR2 SVGAGI (reference sequence). The J segment lost 6 bases and the V segment lost 3 bases, leaving 2 bases of the junction unmatched. The CDR3 nucleotides are TGTGCCAGCAGTTATGGGACAGGGGTCGAGCAGTACTTC. Its translation is CASSYGTGVEQYF.

The chain is built from TRBV29-1 and TRBJ2-1; 7 nucleotides align to TRBD1. The germline gives CDR1 SQVTM, CDR2 ANQGSEA. The CDR3 is 14 residues long. The ends lost 3 bases at V and 1 base at J; junction bases unmatched: 3. In DNA, the CDR3 is TGCAGCGTTGAGAGGGACAGATCCTACAATGAGCAGTTCTTC. It translates to CSVERDRSYNEQFF.

Regarding this clone: One end of the junction does not line up with germline, which may come from a read error. The chain is built from TRBV27 and TRBJ1-6, with TRBD1 as a possible D gene (6 bases). CDR1 is MNHEY and CDR2 is SMNVEV in the germline V gene (reference sequence). The CDR3 spans 18 residues. The CDR3 nucleotides read TGTGCCAGCAGTTCAAGGAGACAGGATAGCTCCTATAATTCACCCCCCCACTTT. It translates to CASSSRRQDSSYNSPPHF.

The sample holds one count of this clone. The rearrangement joins TRBV25-1 to TRBJ2-1; a weak D match, TRBD2 (5 bases). Trimming stripped 6 bases from V and 0 bases from J, with 18 bases between. CDR1 and CDR2 from the germline V gene are MGHDK and SYGVNS. This CDR3 comprises 17 residues. Here the CDR3 reads CASSNSVGRTSYNEQFF. The CDR3, as DNA: TGTGCCAGCAGCAATAGCGTCGGCAGGACCTCCTACAATGAGCAGTTCTTC.

This clone was detected a few times. V is TRBV2 and J is TRBJ2-1, with 9 bases fitting TRBD2. Germline V lookup: CDR1 SNHLY, CDR2 FYNNEI. Trimming removed 1 base from V and 5 bases from J; junction bases left unmatched: 3. There are 15 residues in the CDR3. The DNA for the CDR3 is TGTGCCAGCAGTGAAGAACTAGCGGGTAACAATGAGCAGTTCTTC. Translation: CASSEELAGNNEQFF. The variable domain in full, completed from reference TRBV2 and TRBJ2-1, reads EPEVTQTPSHQVTQMGQEVILRCVPISNHLYFYWYRQILGQKVEFLVSFYNNEISEKSEIFDDQFSVERPDGSNFTLKIRSTKLEDSAMYFCASSEELAGNNEQFFGPGTRLTVL.

This sequence joins TRBV5-1 and TRBJ2-2, with D perhaps matching TRBD1 (6 bases). The germline V gene has CDR1 SGHRS and CDR2 YFSETQ. Trimming pared 3 bases from V and 2 bases from J, leaving 8 bases between. The CDR3 is made up of 14 amino acids. The CDR3 region is CASSSTGNTGELFF. As DNA, the CDR3 is TGCGCCAGCAGCTCGACAGGAAACACCGGGGAGCTGTTTTTT. Complete variable domain (other parts from reference TRBV5-1 and TRBJ2-2): KAGVTQTPRYLIKTRGQQVTLSCSPISGHRSVSWYQQTPGQGLQFLFEYFSETQRNKGNFPGRFSGRQFSNSRSEMNVSTLELGDSALYLCASSSTGNTGELFFGEGSRLTVL.

The rearrangement uses TRBV7-8 and TRBJ1-1, with a possible D match to TRBD1 (5 bases). CDR3 length: 15 residues. V gave up 5 bases and J gave up 5 bases, with 18 bases separating them. The V gene's germline CDR1 is SGHVS and CDR2 FQNEAQ. Here the CDR3 reads CASSPLWWRGTEAFF. The CDR3 DNA follows: TGTGCCAGCAGCCCCCTTTGGTGGCGGGGGACTGAAGCTTTCTTT.

The chain uses TRBV7-9 and TRBJ1-2, with D perhaps TRBD1 (5 bases). V was shortened by 1 base and J by 2 bases, with 8 bases between the two germline ends. Germline V gives CDR1 SEHNR, CDR2 FQNEAQ (reference sequence). The CDR3 has 14 residues. This CDR3 reads CASSLGGVNYGYTF. The DNA of the CDR3 is TGTGCCAGCAGCTTAGGGGGCGTAAACTATGGCTACACCTTC.

The CDR3 loop is CSVLVGPGNTIYF. The CDR3 DNA reads as TGCAGCGTTCTCGTGGGCCCTGGAAACACCATATATTTT. V usage is TRBV29-1 and J usage is TRBJ1-3, with D unresolved. Germline values: CDR1 SQVTM, CDR2 ANQGSEA. V was shortened by 5 bases and J by 2 bases, with 10 bases between the two germline ends. The CDR3 runs 13 residues. Complete variable domain (other parts from reference TRBV29-1 and TRBJ1-3): SAVISQKPSRDICQRGTSLTIQCQVDSQVTMMFWYRQQPGQSLTLIATANQGSEATYESGFVIDKFPISRPNLTFSTLTVSNMSPEDSSIYLCSVLVGPGNTIYFGEGSWLTVV.

V and J are TRBV27 and TRBJ2-7; D is unresolved. Germline V gene data show CDR1 as MNHEY and CDR2 as SMNVEV (reference sequence). The germline V and J ends were trimmed by 6 bases and 4 bases, with 13 bases remaining between them. The CDR3 runs 13 residues. The CDR3 protein is CASSEVAGYEQYF. CDR3 coding DNA: TGTGCCAGCAGCGAGGTGGCCGGTTACGAGCAGTACTTC.